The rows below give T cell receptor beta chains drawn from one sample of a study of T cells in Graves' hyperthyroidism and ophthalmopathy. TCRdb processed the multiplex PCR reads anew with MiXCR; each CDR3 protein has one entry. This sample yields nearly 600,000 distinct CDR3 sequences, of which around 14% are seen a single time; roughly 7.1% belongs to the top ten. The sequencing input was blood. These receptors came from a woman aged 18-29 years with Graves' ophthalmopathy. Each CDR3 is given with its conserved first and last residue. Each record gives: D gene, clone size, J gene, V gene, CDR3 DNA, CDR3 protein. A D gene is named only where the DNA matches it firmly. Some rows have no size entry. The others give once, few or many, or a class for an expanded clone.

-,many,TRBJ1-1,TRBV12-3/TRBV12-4,TGTGCCAGCACTCTAGGGACTGAAGCTTTCTTT,CASTLGTEAFF
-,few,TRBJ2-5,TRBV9,TGTGCCAGCAGCGAAAATTCGGCTGAGACCCAGTACTTC,CASSENSAETQYF
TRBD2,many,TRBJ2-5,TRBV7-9,TGTGCCAGCAGCTTGACTAGCGGGAGTGGGGAGACCCAGTACTTC,CASSLTSGSGETQYF
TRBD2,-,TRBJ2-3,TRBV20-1,TGCAGTGCTCCAGGGCTAGCGGGAGTCGCAGATACGCAGTATTTT,CSAPGLAGVADTQYF
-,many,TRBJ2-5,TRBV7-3,TGTGCCAGCAGCTTCGGGTCCCAAGAGACCCAGTACTTC,CASSFGSQETQYF
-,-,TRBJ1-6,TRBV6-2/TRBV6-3,TGTGCCAGCAGCTACGGAGCGGCAGGGAGCTATAATTCACCCCTCCACTTT,CASSYGAAGSYNSPLHF
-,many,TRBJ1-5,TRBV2,TGTGCCAGCAGTGAGGACACTAGCAATCAGCCCCAGCATTTT,CASSEDTSNQPQHF
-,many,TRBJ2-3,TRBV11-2,TGTGCCAGCAGCTTGGCGGGTGTGGGGCAGGATACGCAGTATTTT,CASSLAGVGQDTQYF
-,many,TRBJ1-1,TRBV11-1,TGTGCCAGCAGCTTAGAAGAAGCTTTCTTT,CASSLEEAFF
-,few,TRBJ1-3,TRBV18,TGTGCCAGCTCACCACCGTTTATAGGCTCTGGAAACACCATATATTTT,CASSPPFIGSGNTIYF
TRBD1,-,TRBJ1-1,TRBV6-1,TGTGCCAGCAGTACAGGGGAGGCTTTGAACACTGAAGCTTTCTTT,CASSTGEALNTEAFF
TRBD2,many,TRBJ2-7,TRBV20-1,TGCAGTGCTAGGGGGGGACTAGCGGGAGACTTCTCCTACGAGCAGTACTTC,CSARGGLAGDFSYEQYF
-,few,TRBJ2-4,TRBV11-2,TGTGCCAGCAGCCATAATAGAGGGTTCGGCATTCAGTACTTC,CASSHNRGFGIQYF
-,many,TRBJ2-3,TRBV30,TGTGCCTGGAGTGGAGGCATCTCACCGACTACAGATACGCAGTATTTT,CAWSGGISPTTDTQYF
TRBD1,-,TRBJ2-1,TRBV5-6,TGTGCCAGCAGTTCTCAAAAACAGGGGCCATATTTCAATGAGCAGTTCTTC,CASSSQKQGPYFNEQFF
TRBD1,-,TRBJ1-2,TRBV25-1,TGTGCCAGCAGTGAGAGTCCGGGACAGGAAAACTATGGCTACACCTTC,CASSESPGQENYGYTF
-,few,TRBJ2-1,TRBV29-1,TGCAGCGTTGAAGTAGGGGGGCTAGCGAGCCCCTCCTACAATGAGCAGTTCTTC,CSVEVGGLASPSYNEQFF
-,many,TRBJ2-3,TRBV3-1,TGTGCCAGCAGCCAAGTTATGGCTACGCAGTATTTT,CASSQVMATQYF
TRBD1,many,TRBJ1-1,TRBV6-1,TGTGCCAGCAAACCAGGGGGGCTAAGGACTGAAGCTTTCTTT,CASKPGGLRTEAFF
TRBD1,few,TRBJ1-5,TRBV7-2,TGTGCCAGCAGCTTAGACAGGGGCCTTTTCCAGCCCCAGCATTTT,CASSLDRGLFQPQHF
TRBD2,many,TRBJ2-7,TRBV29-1,TGCAGCGTGGAGCGGGACGCGGACCACGAGCAGTACTTC,CSVERDADHEQYF
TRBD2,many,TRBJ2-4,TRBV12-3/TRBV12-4,TGTGCCAGCAGACGGGAGGCCCTAGCCAAAAACATTCAGTACTTC,CASRREALAKNIQYF
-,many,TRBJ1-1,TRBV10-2,TGCGCCAGCAGTGAGTCGGGGTCACCCACTGAAGCTTTCTTT,CASSESGSPTEAFF
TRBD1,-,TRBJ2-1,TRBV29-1,TGCAGCGTTGGCCAGGGGGTTAAGCTCTTC,CSVGQGVKLF
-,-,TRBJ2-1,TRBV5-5,TGTGCCAGCAGCGGGGGATGGGGCGGGTCTGACAATGAGCAGTTCTTC,CASSGGWGGSDNEQFF
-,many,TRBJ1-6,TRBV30,TGTGCCTGGAGTGAGGACTATAATTCACCCCTCCACTTT,CAWSEDYNSPLHF
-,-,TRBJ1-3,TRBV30,TGTGCCTGGGCAGAGTCTGGAAACACCATATATTTT,CAWAESGNTIYF
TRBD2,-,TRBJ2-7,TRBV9,TGTGCCAGCAGCGAGTCACTAGCGGGAGACTACGAGCAGTACTTC,CASSESLAGDYEQYF
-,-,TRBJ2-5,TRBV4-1,TGCGCCAGCAGCCAAGATAGATGGGAAACAGGGAAGACCCAGTACTTC,CASSQDRWETGKTQYF
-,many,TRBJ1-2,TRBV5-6,TGTGCCAGCAGCTTGGTTGGGGATGGCTACACCTTC,CASSLVGDGYTF
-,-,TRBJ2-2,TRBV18,TGTGCCAGCTCAAGTACACACGGGGCCGACACCGGGGAGCTGTTTTTT,CASSSTHGADTGELFF
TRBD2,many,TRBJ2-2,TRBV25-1,TGTGCCAGCAGTGTAGGACTAGCCCACGGGGAGCTGTTTTTT,CASSVGLAHGELFF
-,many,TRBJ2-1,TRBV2,TGTGCCAGCATCCTAGGGGGGGGAAAGGGTGAGCAGTTCTTC,CASILGGGKGEQFF
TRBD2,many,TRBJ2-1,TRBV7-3,TGTGCCAGCAGCTTGACTAGCGGGGGGAGCTCCTACAATGAGCAGTTCTTC,CASSLTSGGSSYNEQFF
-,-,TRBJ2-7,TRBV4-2,TGTGCCAGCAGCCAAGTAGGCGGAAACACCTACGAGCAGTACTTC,CASSQVGGNTYEQYF
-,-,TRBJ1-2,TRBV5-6,TGTGCCAGCAGCTTGGCCGGACGGGAGGGCTACACCTTC,CASSLAGREGYTF
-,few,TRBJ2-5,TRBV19,TGTGCCAGTAGTATGGCTCCCGCGGTCGCGGAGACCCAGTACTTC,CASSMAPAVAETQYF
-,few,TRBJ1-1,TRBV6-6,TGTGCCAGCAGTTACTCTCGGGTAAACACTGAAGCTTTCTTT,CASSYSRVNTEAFF
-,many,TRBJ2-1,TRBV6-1,TGTGCCAGCAGACCCTTAGCGGACTCCTACAATGAGCAGTTCTTC,CASRPLADSYNEQFF
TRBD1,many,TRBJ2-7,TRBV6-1,TGTGCCAGCAGTGAGGGACAGGGGGCGGGGGAGCAGTACTTC,CASSEGQGAGEQYF
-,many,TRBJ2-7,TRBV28,TGTGCCAGCAGTTTTGGGTATCGGGAGTTCCGGGACGAGCAGTACTTC,CASSFGYREFRDEQYF
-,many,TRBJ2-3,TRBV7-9,TGTGCCAGCAGCTCCACTGGGGCAGGGGACACAGATACGCAGTATTTT,CASSSTGAGDTDTQYF
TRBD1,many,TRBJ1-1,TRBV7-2,TGTGCCAGCAGCCTCTGGACAGGGGGAGGCACTGAAGCTTTCTTT,CASSLWTGGGTEAFF
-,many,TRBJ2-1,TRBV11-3,TGTGCCAGCAGCTTAGATCCTCGCGGGTACAATGAGCAGTTCTTC,CASSLDPRGYNEQFF
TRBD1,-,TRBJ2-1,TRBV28,TGTGCCAGCAGTTCCGCAGGGGGCGTGGACTACAATGAGCAGTTCTTC,CASSSAGGVDYNEQFF
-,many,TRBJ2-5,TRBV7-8,TGTGCCAGCAGCTTACGGAATTCCCAAGAGACCCAGTACTTC,CASSLRNSQETQYF
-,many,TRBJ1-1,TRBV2,TGTGCCAGCAGTGTTGAAGGGTTGGCCACTGAAGCTTTCTTT,CASSVEGLATEAFF
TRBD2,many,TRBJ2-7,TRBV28,TGTGCCAGCAGTTTACCTCAACTAGCGGGAGGCTACGAGCAGTACTTC,CASSLPQLAGGYEQYF
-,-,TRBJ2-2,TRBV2,TGTGCCAGCAGTGAAGCAATAGGAAGCGGGGAGCTGTTTTTT,CASSEAIGSGELFF
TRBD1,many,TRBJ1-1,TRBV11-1,TGTGCCAGCAGGTCAACAGGGGGCACGGCGATTTTCTTT,CASRSTGGTAIFF
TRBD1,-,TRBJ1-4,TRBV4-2,TGTGCCAGCAGCCAAGAAAAGGGGGCGAGGGAAAAACTGTTTTTT,CASSQEKGAREKLFF
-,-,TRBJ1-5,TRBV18,TGTGCCAGCTCACCAACAGTTCGGGAGGGGTACAATCAGCCCCAGCATTTT,CASSPTVREGYNQPQHF